These T cell receptor beta chains were read from a single sample in a study of T cells in Graves' hyperthyroidism and ophthalmopathy. TCRdb reprocessed the multiplex PCR reads via MiXCR and lists one record per CDR3 protein. The sample has about 350,000 distinct CDR3 sequences, approximately 15% seen once. The sequenced material came from blood. These TCRs come from a woman aged 25 to 39 with Graves' hyperthyroidism. The CDR3 runs from the conserved cysteine through the conserved F or W. The D gene is left open where the match is weak. Rows give clone size only sometimes, using once, few, many, or a class for an expanded clone.

d_call,v_call,clone_size,j_call,cdr3_aa,cdr3_nt
TRBD2,TRBV5-1,NA,TRBJ2-1,CASSGYSGRAGSYNEQFF,TGCGCCAGCAGCGGATATAGCGGGAGGGCCGGTTCCTACAATGAGCAGTTCTTC
NA,TRBV7-2,many,TRBJ2-7,CASTPQGNIRGLQYF,TGTGCCAGCACCCCTCAGGGAAACATTAGGGGTTTGCAGTACTTC
NA,TRBV12-5,few,TRBJ2-1,CASGFVTDGRGEQFF,TGTGCTAGTGGTTTTGTTACGGACGGCCGGGGTGAGCAGTTCTTC
TRBD1,TRBV6-7,many,TRBJ1-2,CASTMGRGRNSYTF,TGTGCCAGCACCATGGGCAGGGGGCGAAACAGCTACACCTTC
NA,TRBV27,NA,TRBJ2-1,CASTLGNPSYNEQFF,TGTGCCAGCACCTTAGGGAACCCCTCCTACAATGAGCAGTTCTTC
NA,TRBV12-3/TRBV12-4,many,TRBJ1-1,CASWAANTEAFF,TGTGCCAGCTGGGCGGCGAACACTGAAGCTTTCTTT
NA,TRBV27,many,TRBJ2-3,CASSSLSTDTQYF,TGTGCCAGCAGTTCCTTGTCCACAGATACGCAGTATTTT
NA,TRBV10-3,many,TRBJ2-7,CAIGGTGTGGEQYF,TGTGCCATCGGGGGTACCGGGACTGGGGGCGAGCAGTACTTC
TRBD1,TRBV20-1,few,TRBJ2-7,CSASAVRGQSYEQYF,TGCAGTGCTAGTGCTGTACGGGGACAGTCCTACGAGCAGTACTTC
NA,TRBV12-3/TRBV12-4,many,TRBJ1-1,CASSLGGSPTEAFF,TGTGCCAGCAGTTTAGGGGGGTCCCCCACTGAAGCTTTCTTT
TRBD1,TRBV12-3/TRBV12-4,many,TRBJ1-2,CASSRTGADYGYTF,TGTGCCAGCAGCCGGACAGGGGCGGACTATGGCTACACCTTC
NA,TRBV6-1,many,TRBJ1-5,CASSLGPYGNQPQHF,TGTGCCAGCAGTTTGGGACCTTACGGCAATCAGCCCCAGCATTTT
NA,TRBV4-2,NA,TRBJ1-5,CASSPQPGVGQPQHF,TGTGCCAGCAGCCCCCAACCGGGGGTTGGTCAGCCCCAGCATTTT
NA,TRBV6-1,many,TRBJ1-6,CASSELQAASPLHF,TGTGCCAGCAGTGAGTTACAAGCGGCTTCACCCCTCCACTTT